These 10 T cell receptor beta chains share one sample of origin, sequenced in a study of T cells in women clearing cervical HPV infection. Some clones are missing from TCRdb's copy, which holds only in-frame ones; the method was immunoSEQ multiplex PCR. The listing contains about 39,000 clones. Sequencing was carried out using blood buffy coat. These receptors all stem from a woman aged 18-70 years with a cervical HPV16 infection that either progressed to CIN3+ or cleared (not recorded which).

The CDR3 loop reads CASSPHPTTGEGETQYF. CDR3 DNA (partial): TGTGCCAGCAGCCCTCATCCTACGACAGGGGAGGGTGAGACC. The chain links TRBV7-3 to TRBJ2-5; weak D call: TRBD1 (8 bases). Coverage ceases 3 residues before the CDR3 finishes, and the germline J gene fills in the end. Germline values: CDR1 SGHTA, CDR2 FQGTGA. Trimming removed 5 bases from V and 5 bases from J, with 24 bases in between. This CDR3 comprises 17 residues.

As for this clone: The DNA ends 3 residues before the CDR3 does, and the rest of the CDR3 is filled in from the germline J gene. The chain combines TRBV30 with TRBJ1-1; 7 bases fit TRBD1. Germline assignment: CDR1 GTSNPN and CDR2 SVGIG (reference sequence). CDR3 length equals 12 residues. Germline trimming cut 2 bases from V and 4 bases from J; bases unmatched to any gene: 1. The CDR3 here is CAWSQGGTEAFF. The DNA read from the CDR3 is TGTGCCTGGAGTCAGGGGGGCACTGAA.

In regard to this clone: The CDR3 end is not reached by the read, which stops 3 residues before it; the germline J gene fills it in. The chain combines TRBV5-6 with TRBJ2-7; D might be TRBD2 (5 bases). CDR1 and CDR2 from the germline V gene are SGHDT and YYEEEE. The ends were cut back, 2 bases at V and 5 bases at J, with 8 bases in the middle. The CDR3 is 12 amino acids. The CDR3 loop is CASSFARDEQYF. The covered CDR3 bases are TGTGCCAGCAGCTTTGCGAGGGACGAG.

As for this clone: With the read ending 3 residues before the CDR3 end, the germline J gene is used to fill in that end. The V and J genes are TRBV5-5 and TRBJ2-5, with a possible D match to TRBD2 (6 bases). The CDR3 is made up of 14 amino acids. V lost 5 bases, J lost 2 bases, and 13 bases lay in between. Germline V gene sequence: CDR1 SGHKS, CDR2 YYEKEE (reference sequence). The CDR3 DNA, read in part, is TGTGCCAGCAGTCCGCTTGGGGGGCAAGAGACC. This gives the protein CASSPLGGQET. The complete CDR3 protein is CASSPLGGQETQYF.

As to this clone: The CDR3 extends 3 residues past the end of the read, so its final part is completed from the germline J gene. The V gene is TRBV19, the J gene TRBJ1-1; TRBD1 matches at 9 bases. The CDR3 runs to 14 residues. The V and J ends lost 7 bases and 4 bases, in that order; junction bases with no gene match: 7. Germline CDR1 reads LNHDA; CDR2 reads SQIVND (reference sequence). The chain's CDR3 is CASTPGTGPTEAFF. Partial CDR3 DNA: TGTGCCAGTACCCCCGGGACAGGGCCCACTGAA. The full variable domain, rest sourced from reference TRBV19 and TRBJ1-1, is DGGITQSPKYLFRKEGQNVTLSCEQNLNHDAMYWYRQDPGQGLRLIYYSQIVNDFQKGDIAEGYSVSREKKESFPLTVTSAQKNPTAFYLCASTPGTGPTEAFFGQGTRLTVV.

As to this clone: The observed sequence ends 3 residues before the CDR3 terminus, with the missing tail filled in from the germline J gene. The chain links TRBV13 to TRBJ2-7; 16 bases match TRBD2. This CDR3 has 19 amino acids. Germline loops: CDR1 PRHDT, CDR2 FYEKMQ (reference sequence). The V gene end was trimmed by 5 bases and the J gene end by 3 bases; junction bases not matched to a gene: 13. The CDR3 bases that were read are TGTGCCAGCAGCCCGACGGGACTAGCGGGGGGGCCCTATAGCTACGAG. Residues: CASSPTGLAGGPYSYE. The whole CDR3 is CASSPTGLAGGPYSYEQYF.

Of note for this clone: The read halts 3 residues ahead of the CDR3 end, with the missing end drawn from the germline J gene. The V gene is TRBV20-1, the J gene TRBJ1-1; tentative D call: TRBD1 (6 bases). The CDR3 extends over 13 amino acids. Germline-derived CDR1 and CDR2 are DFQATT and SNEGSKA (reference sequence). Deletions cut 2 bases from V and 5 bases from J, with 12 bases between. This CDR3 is CSARNTGTTEAFF. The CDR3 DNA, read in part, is TGCAGTGCTAGAAATACAGGGACGACTGAA.

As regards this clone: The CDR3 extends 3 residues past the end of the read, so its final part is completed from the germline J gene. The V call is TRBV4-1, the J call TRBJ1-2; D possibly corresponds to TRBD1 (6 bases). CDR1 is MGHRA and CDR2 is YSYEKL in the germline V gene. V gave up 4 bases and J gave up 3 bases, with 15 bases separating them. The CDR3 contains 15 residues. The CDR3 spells CASSLNQGTDYGYTF. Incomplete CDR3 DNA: TGCGCCAGCAGCCTCAATCAGGGGACCGACTATGGC.

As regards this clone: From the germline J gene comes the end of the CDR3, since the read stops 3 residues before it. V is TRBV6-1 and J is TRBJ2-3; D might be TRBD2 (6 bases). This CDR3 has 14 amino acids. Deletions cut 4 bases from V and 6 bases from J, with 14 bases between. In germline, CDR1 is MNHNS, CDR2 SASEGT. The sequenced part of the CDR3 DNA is TGTGCCAGCAGTGGGGCGGGACTGGTTGATACG. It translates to CASSGAGLVDT. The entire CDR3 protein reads CASSGAGLVDTQYF.

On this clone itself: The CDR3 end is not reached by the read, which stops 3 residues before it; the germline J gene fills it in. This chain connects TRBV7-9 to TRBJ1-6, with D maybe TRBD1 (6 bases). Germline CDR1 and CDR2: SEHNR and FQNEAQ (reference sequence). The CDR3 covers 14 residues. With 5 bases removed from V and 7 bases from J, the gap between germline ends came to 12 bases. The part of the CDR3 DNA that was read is TGTGCCAGCAGCCCCGATACAGGGAATTCACCC. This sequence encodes CASSPDTGNSP. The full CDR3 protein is CASSPDTGNSPLHF.